This is a list of T cell receptor beta chains from one sample in a study of blood T cell repertoires in COVID-19. Assay used: immunoSEQ multiplex PCR; TCRdb lists only in-frame clones, some missing. This table has 290,000 or so clones, more than 75% appearing once. Sequencing was done on a sample of peripheral blood. These receptors originate from a man between 65 and 80 years old with acute or convalescent COVID-19. Both conserved end residues are part of each CDR3. Each record gives: V gene, J gene, CDR3 protein.

V gene: TRBV5-4
J gene: TRBJ1-5
CDR3 protein: CASSLSPNQPQHF

V gene: TRBV4-3
J gene: TRBJ2-2
CDR3 protein: CASSRRALAGGKDGELFF

V gene: TRBV7-2
J gene: TRBJ1-1
CDR3 protein: CASSSQGKSTEAFF

V gene: TRBV20-1
J gene: TRBJ2-5
CDR3 protein: CRTGVSETQYF

V gene: TRBV6-1
J gene: TRBJ1-4
CDR3 protein: CASSEDRVYEKLFF

V gene: TRBV9
J gene: TRBJ2-5
CDR3 protein: CASSVGGGGTQYF

V gene: TRBV14
J gene: TRBJ2-1
CDR3 protein: CASSQDTGYGEQFF

V gene: TRBV30
J gene: TRBJ2-7
CDR3 protein: CAWSTAFYEQYF

V gene: TRBV6-5
J gene: TRBJ2-7
CDR3 protein: CASNPGQGTYEQYF

V gene: TRBV11-3
J gene: TRBJ1-5
CDR3 protein: CASSPGQGSNQPQHF

V gene: TRBV28
J gene: TRBJ1-1
CDR3 protein: CASFSGGRTEAFF

V gene: TRBV28
J gene: TRBJ1-4
CDR3 protein: CASSPPGTIATNEKLFF

V gene: TRBV28
J gene: TRBJ1-4
CDR3 protein: CASRGALNEKLFF

V gene: TRBV27
J gene: TRBJ1-4
CDR3 protein: CASSLSAANEKLFF

V gene: TRBV3-1/TRBV3-2
J gene: TRBJ2-2
CDR3 protein: CASSQAVAGELFF

V gene: TRBV9
J gene: TRBJ2-3
CDR3 protein: CASSVGPRPNTQYF

V gene: TRBV2
J gene: TRBJ2-6
CDR3 protein: CARSVRGARGPNVLTF

V gene: TRBV4-3
J gene: TRBJ1-1
CDR3 protein: CASSRTGGVTEAFF

V gene: TRBV28
J gene: TRBJ2-2
CDR3 protein: CASSLYSVTGELFF

V gene: TRBV9
J gene: TRBJ1-3
CDR3 protein: CASSGRQGAMGNTIYF

V gene: TRBV6-5
J gene: TRBJ1-5
CDR3 protein: CASSLRTGGHQPQHF

V gene: TRBV28
J gene: TRBJ1-1
CDR3 protein: CASSTVPQGGHTEAFF

V gene: TRBV24-1
J gene: TRBJ2-7
CDR3 protein: CATSDFTGEQYF

V gene: TRBV19
J gene: TRBJ1-3
CDR3 protein: CASSQTGSSGNTIYF

V gene: TRBV5-6
J gene: TRBJ2-3
CDR3 protein: CASSFFLAATDTQYF

V gene: TRBV2
J gene: TRBJ1-1
CDR3 protein: CASRAGLPDTEAFF

V gene: TRBV5-8
J gene: TRBJ2-5
CDR3 protein: CASSMGDRGFQETQYF

V gene: TRBV19
J gene: TRBJ1-1
CDR3 protein: CASLPQYILSNTEAFF

V gene: TRBV9
J gene: TRBJ2-7
CDR3 protein: CASNRDGAYEQYF

V gene: TRBV5-4
J gene: TRBJ2-1
CDR3 protein: CASSHDSGNEQFF

V gene: TRBV5-5
J gene: TRBJ1-4
CDR3 protein: CASSLSGQVYEKLFF

V gene: TRBV5-1
J gene: TRBJ1-1
CDR3 protein: CASSFRTGTNTEAFF

V gene: TRBV21-1
J gene: TRBJ1-5
CDR3 protein: CASSPRDSGNQPQHF

V gene: TRBV5-1
J gene: TRBJ1-1
CDR3 protein: CASSLEAGLGGEAFF

V gene: TRBV7-2
J gene: TRBJ1-6
CDR3 protein: CASSPSSGSYNSPLHF

V gene: TRBV5-4
J gene: TRBJ2-5
CDR3 protein: CASSLGLAGGPFQETQYF

V gene: TRBV5-6
J gene: TRBJ2-7
CDR3 protein: CASERMDRGHEQYF

V gene: TRBV6-5
J gene: TRBJ2-3
CDR3 protein: CASSKGLADTDTQYF

V gene: TRBV19
J gene: TRBJ1-2
CDR3 protein: CASMGHRGGRPNYGYTF

V gene: TRBV2
J gene: TRBJ2-3
CDR3 protein: CASSEERAGGVDTQYF